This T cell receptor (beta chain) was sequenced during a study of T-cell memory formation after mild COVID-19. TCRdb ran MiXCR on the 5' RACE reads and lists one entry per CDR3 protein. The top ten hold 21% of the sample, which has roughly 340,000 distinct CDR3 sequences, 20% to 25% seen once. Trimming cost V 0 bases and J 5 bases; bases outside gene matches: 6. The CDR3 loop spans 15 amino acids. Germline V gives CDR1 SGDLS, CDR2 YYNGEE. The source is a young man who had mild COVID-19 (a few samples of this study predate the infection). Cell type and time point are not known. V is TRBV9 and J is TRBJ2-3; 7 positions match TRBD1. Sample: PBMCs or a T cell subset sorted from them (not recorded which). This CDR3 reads CASSVASPGGDTQYF. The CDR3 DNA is TGTGCCAGCAGCGTAGCCAGCCCAGGGGGAGATACGCAGTATTTT.